The 24 T cell receptor beta chains presented below share a single source sample, sequenced in a study of blood T cell repertoires in COVID-19. Measured with immunoSEQ multiplex PCR; TCRdb has only the in-frame clones, and not every one. The sample has hundreds of thousands of clones, roughly 88% seen once. The material sequenced was peripheral blood. Receptor source: a middle-aged man with acute or convalescent COVID-19.

This clone was seen a handful of times. This chain uses TRBV9 with TRBJ2-7; 8 bases are shared with TRBD1. Germline V CDR1 and CDR2: SGDLS, YYNGEE. CDR3 length: 17 amino acids. Germline trimming cut 3 bases from V and 4 bases from J; bases unmatched to any gene: 15. In nucleotides, the CDR3 is TGTGCCAGCAGCGGAGGACAGGACAGGGCTGGCTTTTACGAGCAGTACTTC. Encoded protein: CASSGGQDRAGFYEQYF.

The V call is TRBV4-1, the J call TRBJ1-1, with 8 bases identical to TRBD1. The V and J ends lost 4 bases and 2 bases, in that order; junction bases with no gene match: 0. The CDR3 runs 13 residues. Germline CDR1 MGHRA, CDR2 YSYEKL. The CDR3 protein is CASSPGGNTEAFF. The CDR3 DNA sequence: TGCGCCAGCAGCCCAGGGGGCAACACTGAAGCTTTCTTT.

This sequence joins TRBV19 and TRBJ1-2; D is possibly TRBD1 (6 bases). The germline V and J ends were trimmed by 6 bases and 4 bases, with 12 bases remaining between them. This CDR3 contains 13 residues. CDR1 LNHDA and CDR2 SQIVND come from the germline V gene (reference sequence). CDR3 sequence: CASRIQGVYGYTF. The DNA for the CDR3 is TGTGCCAGTAGGATACAGGGTGTCTATGGCTACACCTTC.

The V call is TRBV12-3 or TRBV12-4, the J call TRBJ1-1; D might be TRBD1 (6 bases). Trimming took off 6 bases at V and 8 bases at J, with 13 bases between the two ends. The CDR3 has 12 amino acids. DNA of the CDR3: TGTGCCAGCAGCCCACACAGGGACGAAGCTTTCTTT. Its translation is CASSPHRDEAFF.

The CDR3 coding sequence is TGTGCCAGTAGTTCGCAAAGACAGGTCAATCAGCCCCAGCATTTT. This translates into CASSSQRQVNQPQHF. The rearrangement links TRBV19 to TRBJ1-5, with a possible D match to TRBD1 (6 bases). The germline CDR1 and CDR2 sequences are LNHDA and SQIVND (reference sequence). The V end was cut by 5 bases, the J end by 3 bases, with 14 bases between. There are 15 residues in the CDR3.

This chain joins TRBV14 and TRBJ2-3, with D tentatively TRBD1 (5 bases). There are 16 residues in the CDR3. Germline CDR1 SGHDN, CDR2 FVKESK. Trimming left V 0 bases short and J 2 bases short, with 12 bases between. CDR3 sequence reads: CASSQDVVGHTDTQYF. CDR3 bases: TGTGCCAGCAGCCAAGATGTCGTGGGGCACACAGATACGCAGTATTTT.

The genes are TRBV29-1 and TRBJ1-1; unclear D gene. This CDR3 spans 12 amino acids. V lost 4 bases and J lost 8, with 14 bases in between. Per the germline V gene, CDR1 is SQVTM and CDR2 is ANQGSEA. The CDR3: CSVGEGFFEAFF. The CDR3 DNA reads as TGCAGCGTTGGGGAGGGTTTTTTCGAAGCTTTCTTT.

This clone came up once. This CDR3 is CASSGDREDTIYF. The CDR3 DNA reads TGTGCCAGCAGCGGGGACAGGGAGGACACCATATATTTT. This rearrangement joins TRBV7-9 to TRBJ1-3, with 9 bases aligning to TRBD1. Germline loops: CDR1 SEHNR, CDR2 FQNEAQ (reference sequence). CDR3 length: 13 residues. Trimming cost V 5 bases and J 8 bases; bases outside gene matches: 4.

This chain links TRBV18 with TRBJ1-1, with 8 bases matching TRBD1. V lost 2 bases and J lost 5; bases outside the gene matches: 7. This CDR3 contains 15 residues. In germline, CDR1 is KGHSH, CDR2 LQKENI. CDR3 in amino acids: CASSPIGQGFTEAFF. The CDR3 coding sequence is TGTGCCAGCTCACCAATCGGACAGGGTTTTACTGAAGCTTTCTTT.

The CDR3 DNA is TGCGCCAGCAGCTTGGAAGGGACAGAAGGGTCTGGCTACACCTTC. This encodes CASSLEGTEGSGYTF. This chain connects TRBV5-1 to TRBJ1-2; TRBD1 agrees at 7 bases. This CDR3 region has 15 residues. Germline values: CDR1 SGHRS, CDR2 YFSETQ. V lost 0 bases and J lost 7; bases outside the gene matches: 9.

This chain connects TRBV6-1 to TRBJ1-1, with D possibly matching TRBD1 (5 bases). The CDR3 loop spans 13 amino acids. Trimming left V 2 bases short and J 8 bases short, with 12 bases between. CDR1 and CDR2 (germline): MNHNS, SASEGT. The DNA of the CDR3 is TGTGCCAGCAGTGAACCAGGGTTGGTGGAAGCTTTCTTT. Translated, it gives CASSEPGLVEAFF.

The chain joins TRBV18 to TRBJ1-5, with 7 bases identical to TRBD1. The V gene end was trimmed by 0 bases and the J gene end by 4 bases; junction bases not matched to a gene: 3. Looked up from germline, CDR1 is KGHSH and CDR2 is LQKENI. The CDR3 is made up of 15 amino acids. The CDR3, as DNA: TGTGCCAGCTCACCACCTCCAGGGGGTAATCAGCCCCAGCATTTT. Its protein is CASSPPPGGNQPQHF.

The chain links TRBV18 to TRBJ2-1; 8 nucleotides line up with TRBD1. Germline CDR1 and CDR2: KGHSH and LQKENI. The CDR3 has 14 amino acids. Trimming removed 6 bases from V and 7 bases from J; junction bases left unmatched: 8. The CDR3 bases are TGTGCCAGCTCCGGACAGGGTCAGGGTAATGAGCAGTTCTTC. This translates into CASSGQGQGNEQFF.

The V gene is TRBV5-1, the J gene TRBJ2-1, with 15 bases that match TRBD2. In germline, CDR1 is SGHRS, CDR2 YFSETQ. J was trimmed by 9 bases and V by 3 bases; bases with no gene match: 10. CDR3 length: 17 amino acids. The CDR3 sequence is CASSSTGLAGGNVEQFF. For the CDR3, the DNA is TGCGCCAGCAGCTCGACCGGACTAGCGGGAGGGAACGTTGAGCAGTTCTTC.

The CDR3 here is CASSQADYEQYF. The CDR3 DNA sequence: TGTGCCAGCAGCCAAGCCGACTACGAGCAGTACTTC. V usage is TRBV7-9 and J usage is TRBJ2-7; D is undetermined. Trimming took 5 bases from V and 3 from J, leaving 8 bases between them. There are 12 residues in the CDR3. CDR1 is SEHNR, CDR2 FQNEAQ, per germline (reference sequence).

V and J are TRBV5-4 and TRBJ2-1, with a tentative D call TRBD1 (5 bases). Germline assignment: CDR1 SGHNT and CDR2 YYREEE (reference sequence). This CDR3 comprises 13 residues. V lost 0 bases and J 10 bases, leaving 11 bases between the germline ends. DNA for the CDR3: TGTGCCAGCAGCTTGGCTAGGGGTGGCGAGCAGTTCTTC. This sequence encodes CASSLARGGEQFF.

CDR3: CASSLAQGFNQPQHF. The CDR3 DNA follows: TGTGCCAGCAGCTTGGCACAGGGTTTCAATCAGCCCCAGCATTTT. The chain recombines TRBV5-6 with TRBJ1-5, with D possibly matching TRBD1 (6 bases). The CDR3 is made up of 15 amino acids. Germline assignment: CDR1 SGHDT and CDR2 YYEEEE. Trimming took off 0 bases at V and 3 bases at J, with 10 bases between the two ends.

This clone was recorded a few times. The V call is TRBV4-3, the J call TRBJ1-4; D perhaps matches TRBD1 (5 bases). The CDR3 consists of 15 residues. CDR1 LGHNA and CDR2 YSLEER come from the germline V gene. Trimming removed 0 bases at V and 5 bases at J, with 10 bases between. CDR3 bases: TGCGCCAGCAGCCAAGAGTGGGGCAGCAATGAAAAACTGTTTTTT. This translates into CASSQEWGSNEKLFF.

The rearrangement uses TRBV5-4 and TRBJ2-5, with 7 bases lining up with TRBD2. The CDR3 is 16 amino acids. The V gene's germline CDR1 is SGHNT and CDR2 YYREEE (reference sequence). With V trimmed by 3 bases and J by 5 bases, 13 bases remained unmatched. The CDR3 region is CASSSYSSGRGETQYF. CDR3 in DNA: TGTGCCAGCAGCTCCTATTCTAGCGGCCGAGGGGAGACCCAGTACTTC.

This chain connects TRBV5-4 to TRBJ2-3; D may be TRBD2 (6 bases). Trimming took off 1 base at V and 1 base at J, with 16 bases between the two ends. Per the germline V gene, CDR1 is SGHNT and CDR2 is YYREEE (reference sequence). The length of the CDR3 is 17 residues. The CDR3 bases are TGTGCCAGCAGCTTGCCCCCCAGAGGCGGGGGCACAGATACGCAGTATTTT. Translation: CASSLPPRGGGTDTQYF.

This clone was picked up a small number of times. This chain connects TRBV19 to TRBJ1-1; D not certain. The length of the CDR3 is 15 residues. The V gene's germline CDR1 is LNHDA and CDR2 SQIVND (reference sequence). Trimming pared 4 bases from V and 2 bases from J, leaving 14 bases between. As DNA, the CDR3 is TGTGCCAGTAGTACCCTTCGACAACTTAACACTGAAGCTTTCTTT. This translates into CASSTLRQLNTEAFF.

The chain joins TRBV7-9 to TRBJ1-6; D perhaps matches TRBD1 (6 bases). The CDR3 sequence is 17 residues long. Germline assignment: CDR1 SEHNR and CDR2 FQNEAQ (reference sequence). The V end was cut by 2 bases, the J end by 0 bases, with 11 bases between. CDR3 residues: CASSLKGGTSYNSPLHF. CDR3 DNA sequence: TGTGCCAGCAGCTTAAAAGGGGGTACCTCCTATAATTCACCCCTCCACTTT.

The chain joins TRBV30 to TRBJ2-5, with a possible D match to TRBD2 (6 bases). This CDR3 comprises 15 residues. Trimming removed 2 bases at V and 2 bases at J, with 15 bases between. Germline CDR1 GTSNPN, CDR2 SVGIG (reference sequence). CDR3 in DNA: TGTGCCTGGAGTCCTCGCGGGAATCTTCAAGAGACCCAGTACTTC. It translates to CAWSPRGNLQETQYF.

This chain links TRBV28 with TRBJ1-2; 7 bases line up with TRBD1. V dropped 6 bases and J dropped 2; count of bases not matched to a gene: 9. The CDR3 has 15 amino acids. Germline V gives CDR1 MDHEN, CDR2 SYDVKM. The CDR3 region is CASRDTGDSNYGYTF. The CDR3 coding sequence is TGTGCCAGCAGGGATACAGGGGACAGCAACTATGGCTACACCTTC.